This TCR beta chain emerged from a study of beta chain features in type 1 diabetes (dated by TCRdb to the late 2010s). Notes on the research overall: Mean age, gender distribution, total cell number and subset yield did not differ between patients and healthy donors. Across all samples, some 100,000,000 sorted cells were examined, and cell number per subset correlated strongly with RNA yield. In the study, recently diagnosed type 1 diabetes patients and matched healthy donors were compared on the TCRB repertoires of their sorted circulating CD4+ T cell subsets. Regulatory and stem cell-like memory subsets were isolated from only 8 patients and roughly 8 healthy donors, whereas naive and central memory subsets came from all 30 or so donors.

Each donor gave one peripheral blood draw, roughly 0.12 L on average, collected into heparinised tubes. A BD FACSAria II was used to sort naive, central memory, regulatory and stem cell-like memory CD4+ T cells with a panel that included CD45RO, CCR7, CD25, CD127, CD95 and CD27. Every sorted population had a purity above 95%. PBMCs were isolated right away by Lymphoprep density gradient centrifugation and were stained directly, without culture. So that batch effects would be minimized, each experiment stained and sorted samples in pairs, pairing one healthy donor with one patient. As encoded in the germline V gene (reference sequence), CDR1 is LNHNV while CDR2 is YYDKDF. The junction shows trimming of 2 bases on V and 0 bases on J, plus 26 bases between the germline ends. From its cysteine to its phenylalanine, the CDR3 spans 21 amino acids. Just the 63-base CDR3 DNA is kept, in frame starting at base 1.

Summary of the overall study and its limitations: Because small numbers of individuals were included in the HLA sub-analyses, any influence of HLA type on TCRB rearrangement was left unresolved. At VDJ recombination sites, patients with type 1 diabetes made fewer insertions and deleted more nucleotides, a pattern implying thymic rearrangement abnormalities. PCR may preferentially amplify shorter templates, but because patient and control samples were amplified and corrected together, any resulting skew would affect both groups equally. Because cDNA rather than genomic DNA was sequenced, highly expressing activated cells could have been over-represented, although no difference in activation and CD3 levels was found between groups. In all four CD4+ subsets, TCRB CDR3 length was moderately but significantly shorter in type 1 diabetes patients. The naive, central memory and regulatory TCRB repertoires appeared to resemble one another more closely among patients than among healthy donors.

The entire isolated RNA was reverse transcribed using the High Capacity cDNA Reverse Transcription Kit, and thus expressed TCRB transcripts were sequenced. Naive, central memory and regulatory T cell samples underwent deep immunoSEQ sequencing, averaging around 3.6 million total reads per sample. After sorted cells were lysed in RLT buffer, RNA was extracted with DNase-treated RNeasy Micro or Mini kits, with the choice depending on cell number. Each cell subset was processed separately to prevent cross-contamination, with patient and healthy donor samples processed together. The immunoSEQ multiplex PCR was used to amplify TCRB sequences from cDNA, generating 87-bp fragments that spanned the CDR3 region. Sequencing of the amplicons was done on the Illumina HiSeq platform. The authors' analysis ran thus. Synthetic template baselines were used to correct PCR bias computationally, reads within Hamming distance 2 were collapsed, and singletons that could not be merged were discarded. Reads were aligned to IMGT to assign V, D and J genes, CDR3 length, and insertions or deletions at six rearrangement sites. Clonotype counts were normalized to sorted cell number within each subset before computing true diversity and Gini coefficients with the tcR R package. The overlap coefficient, calculated on TCRB nucleotide sequences, was used to quantify repertoire sharing. As a proxy for the pre-selection repertoire, out-of-frame TCRB sequences from naive cells were analyzed. TCRdb stores this immuneACCESS table with in-frame sequences only. Part of the clones is absent; in the studies checked, under half of the shortfall reflects unresolved V genes, and no reason is known for the rest. The DNA was the basis for D and trimming; V, J and clone size are from that table. The sample contains approximately 250,000 clones, about 9.3% of them found a single time. The ten largest make up about 0.037% of the sample.

On this clone: Its specific antigen is unknown. One base away there is no much larger clone; base qualities are not given.

This sequence uses TRBV15 and TRBJ1-3, with no reliable assignment of the D segment. The TCR originated in a woman aged 18-29 years in good health. Sequencing input: naive CD4+ T cells from blood. According to the study, the label for this sample's cell subset or site signals: true naive CD4+ T cells. The CDR3 loop reads CATSRRLAAPIRRSSGNTIYF. The sequenced DNA is TGTGCCACCAGCAGACGCCTGGCAGCGCCTATAAGAAGGAGCTCTGGAAACACCATATATTTT.